What follows describes a single TCR beta chain. This clone was observed a few times. There is no known antigen for this receptor. Base qualities are not recorded, but no much larger clone differs from it by a single base. Using the deep immunoSEQ assay, TCR CDR3 regions were amplified from genomic DNA by multiplex PCR. Extracted genomic DNA from each cell subset was distributed evenly across all wells of several immunoSEQ 96-well plates, and each plate was treated as a replicate. For sorted subsets, roughly 190 ng of genomic DNA, equivalent to 25,000 to 35,000 T cell genomes, went into each replicate PCR. Purified libraries were quantified with a Qubit 3.0 fluorometer, sized on a Bioanalyzer 2100, and re-quantified with the KAPA Library Quantification kit. Every immunoSEQ 96-well plate was sequenced on a dedicated single-read 150-cycle Illumina NextSeq 550 flow cell. The authors' analysis ran thus. Because the immunoSEQ output included only junctional sequences and no quality scores, the filtering could not be the same as the filtering used for full-length reads. To assign V/J genes and CDR3, sequences were annotated using PyIR, a Python wrapper for IgBLAST v1.9, with IMGT germline references. Any read was removed if the V/J assignment was weak (E-value above 1e-6), the CDR3 was missing, or the read contained stop codons, out-of-frame junctions, or ambiguous translated residues. V3J clonotypes were defined as sequences sharing the same inferred V gene, J gene, and CDR3 amino acid sequence. The percentage overlap between two repertoires was calculated by dividing the number of shared unique clonotypes by the size of the smaller repertoire. Three approaches were used to assess repertoire richness: RTK rarefaction, the Chao1 estimator, and Recon v2.1 estimates of unobserved clonotypes. For all TCRbeta clonotypes obtained by the gDNA method from a handful of donors, generation probabilities were computed with OLGA. TCRdb mirrors the immuneACCESS table, restricted to in-frame sequences. Some clones are absent from its copies; in checked studies, under half trace to an unresolved V gene, and the reason for the others is unknown. The D gene and trimming were derived from the DNA, and the V and J assignments and clone size from that table. The sample profile shows about 980,000 clones; less than 85% of them were found once. The biggest ten clones account for approximately 1.5% of the sample.

V drops 0 bases and J drops 8 bases, leaving 10 bases in between. The CDR3 spans 13 residues, from the cysteine through the phenylalanine. Just CDR3 DNA is preserved here, 39 bases in frame from base 1. Based on the germline V gene, the CDR1 and CDR2 sequences are LGHNA and YSLEER. The donors were healthy, HIV-negative adults who had no recently reported acute infections or vaccinations. Every donor was a Caucasian adult residing in Nashville, Tennessee, USA. Magnetic negative selection was used to enrich CD4+ T cells, after which naive cells were positively selected on CD45RA and the negative fraction became the memory subset. Blood was collected by leukapheresis, and PBMCs were isolated by Ficoll-Histopaque density gradient centrifugation and then cryopreserved in liquid nitrogen vapor phase. Analytical flow cytometry was used to check the purity and quantity of every magnetically sorted T cell population. Genomic DNA was isolated from every sorted fraction and measured by UV absorbance on a Nanodrop 2000c.

The record originates from a study of shared clonotypes between healthy human individuals (dated by TCRdb to 2018 to 2020). With respect to the entire study: The cohort included three men and two women between 18 and 49 years of age. For each donor, CD4 naive and CD4 memory were each run on three plates, CD8 naive on two plates, and CD8 memory on one plate. The study deeply sequenced blood TCR repertoires of five healthy adults to estimate repertoire size and the extent of clonotype sharing between individuals. To increase sequencing depth and limit assay-specific biases, TCR repertoire library preparation and sequencing were carried out by different laboratories using diverse techniques. Each donor's leukapheresis produced roughly between roughly 0.85 and 9.5 billion PBMCs. General findings and caveats noted by the study authors: Pairwise subsampling indicated that sequencing depth was expected to affect the degree of clonotype sharing among donors. Sharing across a few donors was observed for approximately 5% of naive CD4, less than 4% of naive CD8, about 2.3% of memory CD4, and over 0.3% of memory CD8 clonotypes. Sampling was restricted to blood, and TCR repertoires in tissues likely differ from the TCR repertoires found in blood. Estimated clonotype richness was generally larger for naive than for memory subsets. Compared with non-shared clonotypes, clonotypes shared by all four sorted-subset donors had higher generation probabilities. Because the study included a small number of donors, the genetic and exposure-history diversity represented was limited. Even with the large sequencing depth, rarefaction of the sorted-subset datasets indicated that sequencing was incomplete.

This chain joins TRBV4-3 to TRBJ1-2, with the D gene too uncertain to name. The origin of this receptor is a man between 18 and 29 years old in good health. The material sequenced was memory CD4+ T cells sorted from blood. The cell subset or site label for this specimen denotes: CD45RA-negative fraction. The CDR3 in this case is CASSQDPRRGYTF. In nucleotides, the sequence is TGCGCCAGCAGCCAAGACCCCCGTAGGGGCTACACCTTC.